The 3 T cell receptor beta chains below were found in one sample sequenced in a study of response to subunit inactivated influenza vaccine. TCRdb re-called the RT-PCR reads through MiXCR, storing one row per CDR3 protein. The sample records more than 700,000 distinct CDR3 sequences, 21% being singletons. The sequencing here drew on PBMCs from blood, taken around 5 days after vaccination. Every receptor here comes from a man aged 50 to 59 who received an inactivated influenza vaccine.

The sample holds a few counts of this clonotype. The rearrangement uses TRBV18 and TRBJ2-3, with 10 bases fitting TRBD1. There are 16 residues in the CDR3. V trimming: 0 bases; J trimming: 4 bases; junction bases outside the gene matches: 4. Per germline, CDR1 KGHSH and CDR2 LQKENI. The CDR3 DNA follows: TGTGCCAGCTCACCACCCGGGACAGGGGCAGCAGATACGCAGTATTTT. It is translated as CASSPPGTGAADTQYF.

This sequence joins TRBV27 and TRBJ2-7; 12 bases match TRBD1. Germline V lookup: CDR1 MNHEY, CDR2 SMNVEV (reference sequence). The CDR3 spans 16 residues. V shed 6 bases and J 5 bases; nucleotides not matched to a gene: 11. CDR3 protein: CASSSIAGTGGHEQYF. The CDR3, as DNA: TGTGCCAGCAGCTCCATCGCCGGGACAGGGGGCCACGAGCAGTACTTC.

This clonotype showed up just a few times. The CDR3 coding sequence is TGTGCCAGCAGTTGGGGGCGGGACAGGGGGCAGGTAGTTAAGTTCTTC. It encodes CASSWGRDRGQVVKFF. The chain employs TRBV6-5 and TRBJ2-1; 12 nucleotides agree with TRBD1. This CDR3 region has 16 residues. J lost 14 bases, V lost 4 bases, and 15 bases had no gene match. Germline assignment: CDR1 MNHEY and CDR2 SVGAGI.